This T cell receptor beta chain was sequenced during a study of T cells in Graves' hyperthyroidism and ophthalmopathy. Study observations and caveats: In the blood, most expanded thyroid clonotypes above 0.001 appeared as well. The model made its ophthalmopathy prediction, and onset followed a median roughly 6.5 months later.

The CDR3 regions of TCR beta were amplified from RNA transcripts. HTBI primers drove first-round RT-PCR of the TCR CDR3. TCRdb re-called the multiplex PCR reads through MiXCR, storing one row per CDR3 protein. Of over 700,000 distinct CDR3 sequences detected, just over 35% appear once; the ten largest clones hold about a third. Researchers defined stable Graves' hyperthyroidism as no ophthalmopathy progression within 18 months. Every diagnosis used clinical symptoms, serum thyroxine and TRAb, thyroid ultrasound and orbital computed tomography. This CDR3 has 13 residues. V lost 3 bases, J lost 8 bases, and 8 bases lay in between. Germline V lookup: CDR1 ENHRY, CDR2 SYGVKD. The sample holds one count of this clonotype. Its matching antigen is unknown.

Sequencing input: blood. The TCR was taken from a woman aged 40 to 49 with Graves' hyperthyroidism. V and J are TRBV10-3 and TRBJ1-6; tentatively, D is TRBD1 (5 bases). The CDR3 sequence: CAISDGADSPLHF. The DNA for the CDR3 is TGTGCCATCAGTGACGGGGCGGATTCACCCCTCCACTTT.